This record concerns one T cell receptor (beta chain) sequence. The sample holds one count of this clone. No antigen is known for it. Base qualities are not provided; no much larger clone lies one nucleotide away. The data were taken from a study of PD-1 blockade in classical Hodgkin lymphoma (dated by TCRdb to the early 2020s). Regarding the study in general: Nivolumab dosing was 3 mg/kg intravenously every 2 weeks, continuing until either disease progression or unacceptable toxicity. To define a peripheral blood immune signature of response to PD-1 blockade in classical Hodgkin lymphoma, the study combined TCR beta sequencing with CyTOF. Overall study results and their limits: Patients starting nivolumab less than 1 year after ASCT had lower diversity and were excluded from later analyses to avoid confounding by immune reconstitution. The study was limited to a single clinical trial cohort, and causes of repertoire differences, possibly disease activity or prior therapy, remained undefined. Baseline TCR diversity was reported as lower in newly diagnosed patients than in healthy donors, and lower still in relapsed/refractory patients. Baseline diversity similar to that of newly diagnosed patients was observed in trial patients achieving complete response, whereas significantly lower diversity was observed in partial responders and progressors. By C4D1, a significant rise was seen in CD4+ TCR diversity but not in CD8+ TCR diversity (p=0.0027 vs p=0.16), and the rise was most apparent among complete responders (p=0.02).

Genomic DNA was isolated using the Qiagen DNeasy kit from unsorted PBMCs as well as from negatively selected CD4+ and CD8+ fractions. TCR beta CDR3 regions were subjected to amplification by immunoSEQ multiplex PCR with primers that anneal to V and J segments. A synthetic immune receptor repertoire was used to minimize amplification bias, and any residual bias was removed computationally once sequencing was done. The authors processed their data as follows. Custom Python scripts were used to quantify repertoire diversity as the Shannon entropy index. Unsorted, CD4+ and CD8+ repertoires were analyzed separately, except for combined analyses in which CD4+ and CD8+ sequences were merged in silico. Clonal expansion was defined as at least a 2-fold frequency increase after treatment relative to C1D1, with a pseudocount of 0.5 for undetected baseline clones. Singleton clones were defined as clones with 0 or 1 copy at C1D1, and non-singleton clones were defined as clones with 2 or more copies. Clones expanded in unsorted samples were annotated as CD4+, CD8+ or unknown by matching protein sequences in sorted samples from the same patient. Wilcoxon tests were applied to paired samples to test diversity changes from C1D1 to C4D1. TCRdb carries this immuneACCESS record with in-frame sequences only. Its versions omit some clonotypes, under half of them owing to an unresolved V gene in the studies checked, with the rest unexplained. The DNA gave D and trimming, while V, J and clone size come from that table. This sample comprises 40,000 to 65,000 clones, approximately 84% of them detected only once. The ten largest clones take up around 15% of the sample.

The sample's time point label, in plain terms: cycle 1 day 1 (C1D1), immediately before nivolumab initiation. Every trial patient had relapsed after autologous stem cell transplantation, and cohorts A, B and C differed in prior brentuximab vedotin exposure. The trial cohort included 45 to 65 patients with relapsed/refractory classical Hodgkin lymphoma, and each patient had a best overall response of complete response, partial response or progressive disease. In the multi-cohort phase II CheckMate 205 trial, trial patients received single-agent nivolumab. An independent review committee assessed best overall response using the 2007 International Working Group response criteria. Trial PBMCs were collected just before the start of nivolumab (C1D1) and during therapy at cycle 2 day 1 and cycle 4 day 1. After peripheral blood was drawn into 8 mL Vacutainer Cell Preparation Tubes, PBMCs were isolated by centrifugation and then cryopreserved.

The CDR1 and CDR2 encoded by the germline V gene are SGHVS and FQNEAQ. V lost 5 bases and J lost 1 base; the stretch between them is 17 bases long. Counted from cysteine to phenylalanine, this CDR3 has 16 amino acids. The retained sequence is limited to the CDR3, 48 bases, with the frame set at the first base. The source material was peripheral blood mononuclear cells (PBMCs), sampled at baseline. The receptor comes from a human donor with classical Hodgkin lymphoma. Recombination linked TRBV7-8 to TRBJ1-1, and TRBD1 may be the D gene, going by 5 matching bases. CDR3 loop: CASSKGKGGWNTEAFF. The sequenced DNA: TGTGCCAGCAGCAAGGGGAAGGGCGGATGGAACACTGAAGCTTTCTTT.